The clone carrying this T cell receptor beta chain was seen a few times. This record comes from a study of blood T cells in healthy people across ages. Together with a sample-barcoded 5' primer, a J-beta primer mix was included in a second PCR lasting 7 to 11 cycles. Via MiXCR, TCRdb re-called the 5' RACE reads, giving one row per CDR3 protein. The sample contains about 680,000 distinct CDR3 sequences, 45% to 50% of which appear only once. The CDR3 contains 14 residues. The germline V gene has CDR1 MNHEY and CDR2 SVGAGI. The sample comprised blood. The chain carries TRBV6-5 and TRBJ2-4; D is possibly TRBD1 or TRBD2 (5 bases each). The J call may not be correct, given that the DNA end is closer to TRBJ2-7. This receptor was identified in a woman aged 60-75 years in good health. CDR3 sequence (DNA): TGTGCCAGCAGTGGCCCAGGGACGGGGTACGAGCAGTACTTC. Protein: CASSGPGTGYEQYF.